These 11 T cell receptor beta chains were sequenced from one sample in a study of T-cell reconstitution after alpha-beta-depleted transplantation in children. Preparation of the TCRbeta library involved a method that used unique molecular identifiers. Each CDR3 protein gets one entry after TCRdb re-called the PCR reads with MiXCR. Of approximately 630,000 distinct CDR3 sequences in the sample, less than 15% are singletons; the top ten hold about 0.79%. The starting material was PBMCs, obtained before TCRalphabeta/CD19-depleted stem cell transplant. These receptors all come from a girl aged 2-15 years with congenital amegakaryocytic thrombocytopenia, due to receive a stem cell transplant.

This chain joins TRBV20-1 and TRBJ2-1; TRBD2 matches at 14 bases. CDR1 and CDR2 from the germline V gene are DFQATT and SNEGSKA (reference sequence). The CDR3 extends over 17 amino acids. After removal of 0 bases from V and 3 bases from J, the junction contained 4 bases not matched to a gene. The CDR3, as DNA: TGCAGTGCTAGAGACGACGGGACTAGCGGGAGCTACAATGAGCAGTTCTTC. Residues: CSARDDGTSGSYNEQFF.

This clonotype was recorded at least ten times. This chain links TRBV12-3 or TRBV12-4 with TRBJ2-1, with 8 bases lining up with TRBD2. This CDR3 region has 16 residues. Unmatched junction bases numbered 4, after V lost 1 base and J lost 2 bases. The CDR3 DNA sequence: TGTGCCAGCAGTTTAGTTAGCGGGAAAGCCTACAATGAGCAGTTCTTC. Translation: CASSLVSGKAYNEQFF.

This clonotype appeared many times. The rearrangement uses TRBV28 and TRBJ2-4; possibly TRBD2 for D (6 bases). This CDR3 is built from 11 residues. Trimming stripped 6 bases from V and 7 bases from J, with 7 bases between. CDR1 MDHEN and CDR2 SYDVKM come from the germline V gene. CDR3 coding DNA: TGTGCCAGCAGGGGGACTAACATTCAGTACTTC. The encoded protein is CASRGTNIQYF.

This clonotype was found many times. The V call is TRBV5-1, the J call TRBJ1-1; possibly TRBD1 for D (5 bases). Per the germline V gene, CDR1 is SGHRS and CDR2 is YFSETQ. This CDR3 has 13 amino acids. Trimming stripped 4 bases from V and 6 bases from J, with 13 bases between. CDR3 region: CASSPLRDAEAFF. CDR3 coding DNA: TGCGCCAGCAGCCCCCTCAGGGACGCTGAAGCTTTCTTT.

Regarding this clonotype: Being one base from a much bigger clone, this may be a read error. CDR3 region: CASSLGIENTGELFF. The CDR3 DNA reads as TGCGCCAGCAGCTTAGGGATAGAGAACACCGGGGAGCTGTTTTTT. V is TRBV5-1 and J is TRBJ2-2; unclear D gene. The germline V gene encodes CDR1 SGHRS and CDR2 YFSETQ. This CDR3 has 15 amino acids. Trimming cost V 2 bases and J 1 base, with 9 bases left between them.

This clonotype was found many times. The chain uses TRBV12-3 or TRBV12-4 and TRBJ2-1, with 9 bases identical to TRBD1. V shed 3 bases, J shed 8 bases, and the junction held 11 bases outside the gene matches. CDR3 length: 16 residues. CDR3 region: CASSFGDRANLDEQFF. In DNA form, the CDR3 reads TGTGCCAGCAGTTTCGGGGACAGGGCCAATTTAGATGAGCAGTTCTTC.

This clonotype was detected only a few times. The CDR3 protein is CASSPGTEETQYF. CDR3 sequence (DNA): TGTGCCAGCAGTCCGGGGACGGAAGAGACCCAGTACTTC. This chain links TRBV5-6 with TRBJ2-5, with D possibly being TRBD1 or TRBD2 (5 bases each). Trimming took 5 bases from V and 3 from J, leaving 11 bases between them. The germline CDR1 and CDR2 sequences are SGHDT and YYEEEE. CDR3 length: 13 amino acids.

This clonotype has at least ten counts. The gene calls are TRBV10-3 and TRBJ2-5; 8 bases fit TRBD1. CDR1 is ENHRY, CDR2 SYGVKD, per germline. The CDR3 is made up of 15 amino acids. V lost 8 bases and J lost 3; bases outside the gene matches: 11. The DNA of the CDR3 is TGTGCCATCCGCTCACCAACGACAGGGGAAGAGACCCAGTACTTC. As protein: CAIRSPTTGEETQYF.

Ten or more counts support this clonotype. The chain recombines TRBV5-1 with TRBJ1-1; D is unclear. The CDR3 consists of 13 residues. V was pared by 5 bases and J by 1 base, with 9 bases between. The germline V gene encodes CDR1 SGHRS and CDR2 YFSETQ. The CDR3 coding sequence is TGCGCCAGCAGTTTGCAGGCGAACACTGAAGCTTTCTTT. Translated, it gives CASSLQANTEAFF.

This clonotype was observed a handful of times. The chain is built from TRBV27 and TRBJ2-7; D is unclear. CDR1 MNHEY and CDR2 SMNVEV come from the germline V gene (reference sequence). This CDR3 is 14 amino acids long. Trimming removed 6 bases at V and 0 bases at J, with 12 bases between. The CDR3 region is CASSPDRYSYEQYF. The CDR3 nucleotides read TGTGCCAGCAGCCCGGACCGCTACTCCTACGAGCAGTACTTC.

This clonotype was counted a few times. The chain recombines TRBV30 with TRBJ2-2; TRBD2 might be the D (5 bases). The CDR3 extends over 15 amino acids. CDR1 is GTSNPN and CDR2 is SVGIG in the germline V gene (reference sequence). V was trimmed by 1 base and J by 3 bases, leaving 12 bases between them. Here the CDR3 reads CAWSGELRDTGELFF. In DNA, the CDR3 is TGTGCCTGGAGTGGCGAATTGAGGGACACCGGGGAGCTGTTTTTT.